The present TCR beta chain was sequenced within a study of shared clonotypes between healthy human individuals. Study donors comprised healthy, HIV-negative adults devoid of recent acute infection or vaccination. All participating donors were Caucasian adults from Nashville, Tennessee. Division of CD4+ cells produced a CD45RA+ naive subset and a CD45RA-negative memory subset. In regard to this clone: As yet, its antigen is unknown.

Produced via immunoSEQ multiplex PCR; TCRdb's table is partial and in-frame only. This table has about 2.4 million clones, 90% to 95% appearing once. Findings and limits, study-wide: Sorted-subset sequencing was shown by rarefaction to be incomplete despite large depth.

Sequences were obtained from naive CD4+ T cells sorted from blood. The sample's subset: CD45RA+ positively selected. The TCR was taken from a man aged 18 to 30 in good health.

The CDR3 nucleotides read TGTGCCAGCAGTTACACGCAGGGAAAGGGGTACGAGCAGTACTTC. Encoded protein: CASSYTQGKGYEQYF. The J gene is TRBJ2-7, the V gene TRBV6-5; tentatively, D is TRBD1 (5 bases). Germline assignment: CDR1 MNHEY and CDR2 SVGAGI. CDR3 size: 15 residues. Between the trimmed V and J ends, which lost 2 bases and 4 bases, there was a span of 15 bases.